Following are 5 T cell receptor beta chains from one sample sequenced in a study of Graves' ophthalmopathy and Graves' hyperthyroidism. The study amplified TCR beta CDR3 regions using RNA transcripts. First-round RT-PCR relied on HTBI primers, and a second-round multiplex PCR came next. One entry per CDR3 protein results from TCRdb running MiXCR on the multiplex PCR reads. This sample has around 1.1 million distinct CDR3 sequences; about 36% occur once, and the top ten carry 11%. The sequenced material came from peripheral blood or thyroid tissue (not recorded which). These receptors came from an adult man with Graves' hyperthyroidism.

The genes are TRBV10-3 and TRBJ2-1, with TRBD1 as a possible D gene (5 bases). Trimming removed 4 bases at V and 10 bases at J, with 11 bases between. Germline V CDR1 and CDR2: ENHRY, SYGVKD. CDR3 size: 12 residues. As DNA, the CDR3 is TGTGCCATCAGTGTTAAGGACACCGAGCAGTTCTTC. Its translation: CAISVKDTEQFF.

This clonotype was picked up many times. The J gene is TRBJ2-7, the V gene TRBV24-1, with D tentatively TRBD1 (6 bases). The CDR3 contains 15 residues. Trimming left V 5 bases short and J 0 bases short, with 13 bases between. CDR1 is KGHDR, CDR2 SFDVKD, per germline. The CDR3 sequence: CATSGPGTISYEQYF. The CDR3 DNA reads as TGTGCCACCAGTGGGCCCGGGACAATCTCCTACGAGCAGTACTTC.

Of note for this clonotype: Since a much larger clone is just one base distant, this may be a read error. The chain recombines TRBV10-3 with TRBJ1-5; 8 bases line up with TRBD1. V lost 4 bases, J lost 6 bases, and 8 bases stayed unmatched. In germline, CDR1 is ENHRY, CDR2 SYGVKD. The length of the CDR3 is 15 residues. CDR3 sequence: CAISGGGRGRQPQHF. As DNA, the CDR3 is TGTGCCATCAGTGGGGGGGGCAGGGGGCGTCAGCCCCAGCATTTT.

This clonotype has at least ten counts. The chain employs TRBV29-1 and TRBJ2-5, with D unclear. CDR3 size: 17 residues. V was clipped by 7 bases and J by 5 bases, with 29 bases between them. Germline values: CDR1 SQVTM, CDR2 ANQGSEA. The CDR3 coding sequence is TGCAGCGCCCGCTGGATGAGGCCCGCAGCCGGATTGGAGACCCAGTACTTC. This encodes CSARWMRPAAGLETQYF. Supplemented by reference TRBV29-1 and TRBJ2-5, the full variable domain reads SAVISQKPSRDICQRGTSLTIQCQVDSQVTMMFWYRQQPGQSLTLIATANQGSEATYESGFVIDKFPISRPNLTFSTLTVSNMSPEDSSIYLCSARWMRPAAGLETQYFGPGTRLLVL.

There are many counts of this clonotype. The CDR3 DNA reads TGCGCCAGCAGCCAATTGGTTCAGGACAATCAGCCCCAGCATTTT. Protein: CASSQLVQDNQPQHF. The chain couples TRBV4-1 to TRBJ1-5, with D uncertain. V lost 2 bases to trimming and J lost 3 bases, with 11 bases between them. This CDR3 region has 15 residues. Germline V lookup: CDR1 MGHRA, CDR2 YSYEKL.